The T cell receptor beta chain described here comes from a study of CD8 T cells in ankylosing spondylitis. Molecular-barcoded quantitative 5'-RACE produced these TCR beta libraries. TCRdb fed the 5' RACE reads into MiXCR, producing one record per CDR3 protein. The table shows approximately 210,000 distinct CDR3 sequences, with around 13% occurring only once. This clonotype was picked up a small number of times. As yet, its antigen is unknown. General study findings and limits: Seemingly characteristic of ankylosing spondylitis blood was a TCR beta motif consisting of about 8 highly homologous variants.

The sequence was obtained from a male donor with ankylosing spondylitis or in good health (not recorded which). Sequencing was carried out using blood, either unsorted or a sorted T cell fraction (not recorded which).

CDR3 sequence: CSVLDNYGYTF. CDR3 in DNA: TGCAGCGTCCTGGACAACTATGGCTACACCTTC. The V gene is TRBV29-1, the J gene TRBJ1-2; unclear D gene. Germline V gene data show CDR1 as SQVTM and CDR2 as ANQGSEA. This CDR3 is built from 11 residues. The V end was cut by 6 bases, the J end by 2 bases, with 7 bases between.